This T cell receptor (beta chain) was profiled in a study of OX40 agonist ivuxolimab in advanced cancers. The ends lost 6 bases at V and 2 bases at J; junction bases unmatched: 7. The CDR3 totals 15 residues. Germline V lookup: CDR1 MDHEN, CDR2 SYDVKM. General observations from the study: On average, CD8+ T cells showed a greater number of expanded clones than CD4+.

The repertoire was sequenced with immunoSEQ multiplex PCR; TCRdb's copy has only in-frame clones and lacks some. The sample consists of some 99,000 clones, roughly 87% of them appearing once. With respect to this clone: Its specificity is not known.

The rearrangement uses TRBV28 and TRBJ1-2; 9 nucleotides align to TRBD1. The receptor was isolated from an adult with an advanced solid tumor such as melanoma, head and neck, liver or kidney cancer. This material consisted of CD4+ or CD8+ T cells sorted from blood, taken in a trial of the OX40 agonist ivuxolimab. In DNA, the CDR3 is TGTGCCAGCAGGGGACCCGACAGGGGGAACTATGGCTACACCTTC. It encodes CASRGPDRGNYGYTF.